The rows below give T cell receptor beta chains drawn from one sample of a study of cytomegalovirus exposure and HLA in healthy donors. Measured with immunoSEQ multiplex PCR; TCRdb has only the in-frame clones, and not every one. The sample lists about 120,000 clones; around 73% were seen once. The specimen sequenced was PBMCs. The source is a woman between 40 and 55 years old in good health and CMV-seropositive. The CDR3 runs from the conserved cysteine through the conserved F or W. A D gene is named only where the DNA matches it firmly. Clone sizes are given selectively: once, few, many, or a class where the clone is expanded.

size: -
V: TRBV29-1
D: -
J: TRBJ1-3
CDR3: CSVERYTLASLDSGNTIYF
DNA: TGCAGCGTTGAACGATACACCTTAGCCTCCCTAGACTCTGGAAACACCATATATTTT

size: -
V: TRBV29-1
D: TRBD1
J: TRBJ1-2
CDR3: CSVGPGQAGYTF
DNA: TGCAGCGTTGGACCCGGACAGGCGGGCTACACCTTC

size: -
V: TRBV11-2
D: TRBD2
J: TRBJ2-3
CDR3: CASSPLSGGEDTQYF
DNA: TGTGCCAGCAGCCCGCTCAGCGGGGGGGAAGATACGCAGTATTTT

size: -
V: TRBV6-5
D: -
J: TRBJ1-1
CDR3: CASSKRGWSEAFF
DNA: TGTGCCAGCAGTAAAAGGGGCTGGTCTGAAGCTTTCTTT

size: -
V: TRBV18
D: TRBD2
J: TRBJ2-5
CDR3: CASSPPGGRFQETQYF
DNA: TGTGCCAGCTCACCACCGGGGGGGAGATTCCAAGAGACCCAGTACTTC

size: -
V: TRBV27
D: TRBD1
J: TRBJ1-2
CDR3: CASSKPGQGYGYTF
DNA: TGTGCCAGCAGTAAACCGGGACAGGGGTATGGCTACACCTTC

size: -
V: TRBV29-1
D: -
J: TRBJ2-5
CDR3: CSVHTDQETQYF
DNA: TGCAGCGTTCACACAGACCAAGAGACCCAGTACTTC

size: -
V: TRBV2
D: -
J: TRBJ1-3
CDR3: CASSEGGLSGNTIYF
DNA: TGTGCCAGCAGTGAAGGGGGACTATCTGGAAACACCATATATTTT

size: -
V: TRBV7-9
D: -
J: TRBJ2-1
CDR3: CASSSQDSYNEQFF
DNA: TGTGCCAGCAGCTCGCAGGACTCCTACAATGAGCAGTTCTTC

size: many
V: TRBV2
D: -
J: TRBJ1-1
CDR3: CASIVAGVGTEAFF
DNA: TGTGCCAGCATCGTGGCAGGGGTAGGAACTGAAGCTTTCTTT

size: -
V: TRBV5-1
D: -
J: TRBJ2-7
CDR3: CASSRTNYEQYF
DNA: TGCGCCAGCAGCCGGACTAACTACGAGCAGTACTTC

size: -
V: TRBV5-1
D: TRBD1
J: TRBJ1-2
CDR3: CASSLEDRGRDGYTF
DNA: TGCGCCAGCAGCTTGGAAGACAGGGGGCGCGATGGCTACACCTTC

size: -
V: TRBV4-3
D: -
J: TRBJ1-5
CDR3: CASSQDPQQPQHF
DNA: TGCGCCAGCAGCCAAGATCCCCAGCAGCCCCAGCATTTT

size: -
V: TRBV7-2
D: TRBD2
J: TRBJ2-1
CDR3: CASSPSRLAGYNEQFF
DNA: TGTGCCAGCAGCCCTAGTCGGCTAGCGGGTTACAATGAGCAGTTCTTC

size: -
V: TRBV11-2
D: TRBD2
J: TRBJ2-3
CDR3: CASSPRVGTSKPDTQYF
DNA: TGTGCCAGCTCTCCTAGAGTCGGGACTAGCAAGCCAGATACGCAGTATTTT

size: -
V: TRBV9
D: -
J: TRBJ2-7
CDR3: CASSAGEGEQYF
DNA: TGTGCCAGCAGCGCAGGGGAGGGGGAGCAGTACTTC

size: -
V: TRBV7-2
D: TRBD2
J: TRBJ2-2
CDR3: CASSPGLASGELFF
DNA: TGTGCCAGCAGCCCGGGACTAGCGTCCGGGGAGCTGTTTTTT

size: -
V: TRBV4-3
D: TRBD1
J: TRBJ1-2
CDR3: CASSLGTGSGYGYTF
DNA: TGCGCCAGCAGCCTGGGGACAGGGTCTGGCTATGGCTACACCTTC

size: -
V: TRBV7-9
D: -
J: TRBJ1-1
CDR3: CASSPLTGRTEAFF
DNA: TGTGCCAGCAGCCCTCTCACAGGACGAACTGAAGCTTTCTTT

size: -
V: TRBV7-9
D: TRBD1
J: TRBJ1-2
CDR3: CASSRQGAQGYTF
DNA: TGTGCCAGCAGCCGACAGGGGGCGCAGGGCTACACCTTC

size: -
V: TRBV19
D: TRBD2
J: TRBJ2-3
CDR3: CASSIGGADTQYF
DNA: TGTGCCAGTAGTATCGGGGGGGCAGATACGCAGTATTTT

size: -
V: TRBV4-3
D: TRBD1
J: TRBJ1-6
CDR3: CASSQDLGRGYSPLHF
DNA: TGCGCCAGCAGCCAAGATCTTGGCAGGGGGTATTCACCCCTCCACTTT

size: few
V: TRBV10-3
D: -
J: TRBJ1-1
CDR3: CAISELVEGTEAFF
DNA: TGTGCCATCAGTGAGCTGGTGGAGGGCACTGAAGCTTTCTTT

size: -
V: TRBV29-1
D: TRBD2
J: TRBJ2-3
CDR3: CSVGKRGYTDTQYF
DNA: TGCAGCGTAGGCAAGCGGGGATACACAGATACGCAGTATTTT

size: -
V: TRBV28
D: -
J: TRBJ1-1
CDR3: CASKAGRMNTEAFF
DNA: TGTGCCAGCAAGGCGGGACGTATGAACACTGAAGCTTTCTTT

size: -
V: TRBV5-8
D: -
J: TRBJ2-3
CDR3: CASSLAGVPDTQYF
DNA: TGTGCCAGCAGCTTGGCAGGGGTCCCAGATACGCAGTATTTT

size: -
V: TRBV4-2
D: -
J: TRBJ2-3
CDR3: CASSQTHRVRETDTQYF
DNA: TGTGCCAGCAGCCAAACTCATCGGGTCAGGGAAACAGATACGCAGTATTTT

size: -
V: TRBV9
D: -
J: TRBJ1-5
CDR3: CASSVDPGGNQPQHF
DNA: TGTGCCAGCAGCGTAGATCCCGGGGGGAATCAGCCCCAGCATTTT

size: -
V: TRBV6-1
D: -
J: TRBJ1-1
CDR3: CASSVSRINGGTEAFF
DNA: TGTGCCAGCAGTGTATCACGAATCAACGGAGGCACTGAAGCTTTCTTT

size: -
V: TRBV7-6
D: -
J: TRBJ2-5
CDR3: CASSLWSSGQETQYF
DNA: TGTGCCAGCAGCTTATGGTCTAGTGGCCAAGAGACCCAGTACTTC

size: once
V: TRBV7-2
D: TRBD1
J: TRBJ1-3
CDR3: CASSLNRGTIYF
DNA: TGTGCCAGCAGCTTAAACAGGGGCACCATATATTTT

size: few
V: TRBV27
D: TRBD1
J: TRBJ1-1
CDR3: CASSDREDTEAFF
DNA: TGTGCCAGCAGTGACAGGGAAGACACTGAAGCTTTCTTT

size: -
V: TRBV14
D: TRBD1
J: TRBJ2-1
CDR3: CASSIGTDNEQFF
DNA: TGTGCCAGCAGCATCGGGACAGACAATGAGCAGTTCTTC

size: -
V: TRBV7-2
D: -
J: TRBJ1-4
CDR3: CASSLAALNEKLFF
DNA: TGTGCCAGCAGCTTAGCGGCCCTTAATGAAAAACTGTTTTTT

size: -
V: TRBV7-6
D: -
J: TRBJ1-4
CDR3: CASSLTVSPEKLFF
DNA: TGTGCCAGCAGCTTAACAGTCTCACCGGAAAAACTGTTTTTT

size: -
V: TRBV18
D: -
J: TRBJ2-5
CDR3: CASSPERQSPQYF
DNA: TGTGCCAGCTCACCCGAAAGACAGTCGCCCCAGTACTTC

size: -
V: TRBV15
D: TRBD1
J: TRBJ1-2
CDR3: CATSREAQGRRGYTF
DNA: TGTGCCACCAGCAGAGAGGCACAGGGGCGTAGAGGCTACACCTTC